A selection of T cell receptor beta chains follows, all from one sample in a study of T-cell reconstitution after alpha-beta-depleted transplantation in children. MiXCR, applied by TCRdb to the PCR reads, yields one record per CDR3 protein. Here the sample spans some 200,000 distinct CDR3 sequences, 7.5% to 9.5% being singletons. This material consisted of PBMCs, mostly from graft donor cells, taken 360 days after TCRalphabeta/CD19-depleted stem cell transplant. The source of these receptors is a male patient aged 2 to 10 who had a stem cell transplant for acute myeloid leukemia, so the T cells may come from the graft donor. The CDR3 runs from the conserved cysteine through the conserved F or W. Size is omitted from some rows. Given values are once, few, many or a class for expanded clones.

14	TRBV6-1	TRBJ1-1	few	CASSRQGPGAEAFF
16	TRBV12-3/TRBV12-4	TRBJ2-5	few	CASSWGSSGGAQERYF
14	TRBV12-5	TRBJ2-1	many	CASGLTTLRNEQFF
15	TRBV20-1	TRBJ1-6	.	CSARPHGGYNSPLHF
14	TRBV5-1	TRBJ2-5	.	CASSQTGSWETQYF
20	TRBV21-1	TRBJ1-5	few	CASSKDRDLKDLQGVQPQHF
12	TRBV29-1	TRBJ1-1	many	CSVDRLNTEAFF
17	TRBV4-2	TRBJ2-2	few	CASSYQRGGPNTGELFF
14	TRBV20-1	TRBJ1-6	few	CSARWGADNSPLHF
16	TRBV19	TRBJ2-2	many	CASSGLVGTITGELFF
14	TRBV9	TRBJ2-5	many	CASSARLAQETQYF
14	TRBV11-3	TRBJ2-3	.	CASSYGARRDTQYF
14	TRBV6-5	TRBJ1-1	few	CASSRVQGGAEAFF
13	TRBV5-1	TRBJ2-5	many	CASRLAVQETQYF
16	TRBV7-8	TRBJ1-1	many	CASSYHRTGRNTEAFF
13	TRBV6-6	TRBJ2-7	many	CASRRGQPVEQYF
11	TRBV15	TRBJ2-3	few	CATSRVGTQYF
15	TRBV24-1	TRBJ2-1	many	CATRTGTGGPDEQFF
14	TRBV12-3/TRBV12-4	TRBJ1-3	many	CASSLSGLGNTIYF
14	TRBV3-1	TRBJ1-5	.	CASSQGAGGDPQHF
17	TRBV12-3/TRBV12-4	TRBJ2-2	.	CASLGVGLLPNTGELFF
15	TRBV5-1	TRBJ1-1	few	CASSSQDRGNTEAFF
13	TRBV21-1	TRBJ2-3	few	CASSNTWVDTQYF
14	TRBV11-2	TRBJ1-4	many	CASSLSGWAEKLFF
16	TRBV29-1	TRBJ2-7	.	CSAGSGVAGGTREQYF
18	TRBV3-1	TRBJ2-1	few	CTSFRTLGLADPYNEQFF
16	TRBV12-3/TRBV12-4	TRBJ2-1	many	CASVVRLGSSYNEQFF
16	TRBV7-8	TRBJ2-1	many	CASSLWPDRGYNEQFF
14	TRBV3-1	TRBJ1-6	few	CASSPSAYNSPLHF
14	TRBV20-1	TRBJ2-3	many	CSARRQEGTDTQYF
17	TRBV12-3/TRBV12-4	TRBJ1-5	.	CASSLRPPWGSNQPQHF
12	TRBV5-6	TRBJ2-3	many	CASSLFRDTQYF
13	TRBV5-8	TRBJ2-4	few	CASSLRGQDIQYF
13	TRBV13	TRBJ2-5	many	CASNLAGEETQYF
14	TRBV11-2	TRBJ2-1	few	CASSLGGIQNEQFF
13	TRBV7-2	TRBJ2-1	many	CASSYKTTARKFF
16	TRBV7-9	TRBJ2-5	many	CASSFSWGRDGETQYF
14	TRBV12-3/TRBV12-4	TRBJ1-2	few	CATLQTGGVYGYTF
12	TRBV29-1	TRBJ2-1	many	CSVAYSYNEQFF
14	TRBV14	TRBJ2-3	many	CASSRRDRADTQYF
12	TRBV20-1	TRBJ2-5	few	CSGLGRQETQYF
14	TRBV7-8	TRBJ2-1	few	CASSVRDPYNEQFF
19	TRBV12-3/TRBV12-4	TRBJ2-6	many	CASKTRVHSGFSGANVLTF
14	TRBV12-3/TRBV12-4	TRBJ1-5	many	CASRLTGGNQPQHF
16	TRBV12-3/TRBV12-4	TRBJ2-3	few	CASSHPAGGNPDTQYF
15	TRBV12-3/TRBV12-4	TRBJ1-1	.	CASSLRTGGNTEAFF
13	TRBV7-2	TRBJ2-1	.	CASSSLQSNEQFF
15	TRBV7-2	TRBJ2-7	.	CASSASLRVNYEQYF
16	TRBV20-1	TRBJ2-2	many	CSAQRLQGLITGELFF
15	TRBV5-1	TRBJ2-2	many	CASSPPQTGTGELFF
16	TRBV12-3/TRBV12-4	TRBJ2-7	.	CASSLARLDFLGEQYF
13	TRBV4-3	TRBJ1-2	few	CASSQDLRGGYTF
14	TRBV20-1	TRBJ2-1	many	CSAPLAGVSNEQFF